Described below is a single T cell receptor (beta chain) sequence and its context. The target antigen is unknown. The source of the sample is a study of shared clonotypes between healthy human individuals. V lost 3 bases, J lost 5 bases, and 9 bases stayed unmatched. The CDR3 is made up of 15 amino acids. CDR1 and CDR2 (germline): SGHTA, FQGNSA. Only CD45RO-negative cells positively selected for CCR7 counted as naive CD8 cells, so terminally differentiated effector memory CD45RA+ cells were excluded. Clones were read by immunoSEQ multiplex PCR, and TCRdb kept only the in-frame ones, dropping some. The sample contains about 2.1 million clones, roughly 95% of which appear only once. Overall study findings and caveats: Sampling covered blood only; tissue repertoires likely differ.

The receptor comes from a young man in good health. Some clones in this sample may be carry-over from other donors' samples. Sequenced material: naive CD8+ T cells from PBMCs. The rearrangement uses TRBV7-2 and TRBJ2-7; the match to TRBD2 covers 8 bases. This chain's CDR3 is CASSFPGGGGNEQYF. CDR3 nucleotides: TGTGCCAGCAGCTTCCCCGGGGGGGGCGGCAACGAGCAGTACTTC. The variable domain in full, with the rest retrieved from reference TRBV7-2 and TRBJ2-7, is GAGVSQSPSNKVTEKGKDVELRCDPISGHTALYWYRQSLGQGLEFLIYFQGNSAPDKSGLPSDRFSAERTGGSVSTLTIQRTQQEDSAVYLCASSFPGGGGNEQYFGPGTRLTVT.